The next 6 T cell receptor beta chains were all read from a single sample in a study of blood T cell repertoires in COVID-19. Sequenced by immunoSEQ multiplex PCR; TCRdb stores in-frame clones only, minus some. The sample includes around 94,000 clones, 70% to 90% of them seen just once. The sample taken for sequencing was peripheral blood. The receptors stem from a man aged 45 to 65 with active COVID-19.

The V and J genes are TRBV7-2 and TRBJ1-2; D ambiguous. Germline V gene sequence: CDR1 SGHTA, CDR2 FQGNSA. The CDR3 totals 13 residues. V gave up 5 bases and J gave up 6 bases, with 13 bases separating them. CDR3 loop: CASSPIGVHGYTF. For the CDR3, the DNA is TGTGCCAGCAGCCCCATCGGGGTCCATGGCTACACCTTC.

The rearrangement joins TRBV5-6 to TRBJ1-2; TRBD1 might be the D (6 bases). This CDR3 contains 13 residues. CDR1 and CDR2 (germline): SGHDT, YYEEEE. The V gene lost 0 bases and the J gene lost 5 bases, with 8 bases spanning the gap. Written as DNA, the CDR3 is TGTGCCAGCAGCTTGGTACAGGGTTATGGCTACACCTTC. Protein product: CASSLVQGYGYTF.

CDR3 nucleotides: TGTGCCAGCAGTCCACGGTCTGAAGCTTTCTTT. Translating gives CASSPRSEAFF. This chain links TRBV12-3 or TRBV12-4 with TRBJ1-1; D call uncertain. CDR3 length: 11 amino acids. Deletions cut 5 bases from V and 6 bases from J, with 7 bases between.

The rearrangement uses TRBV3-1 (or the pseudogene TRBV3-2) and TRBJ1-2, with D maybe TRBD1 (5 bases). V was shortened by 1 base and J by 7 bases, with 10 bases between the two germline ends. Germline V gene sequence: CDR1 LGHDT, CDR2 YNNKEL (reference sequence). This CDR3 region has 13 residues. The CDR3, as DNA: TGTGCCAGCAGCCAAGGGCCCGGGGGTGGCTACACCTTC. Protein sequence: CASSQGPGGGYTF.

The chain's CDR3 is CASSVTGAQETQYF. The CDR3 DNA reads as TGTGCCAGCAGCGTTACAGGGGCCCAAGAGACCCAGTACTTC. The rearrangement links TRBV9 to TRBJ2-5, with 7 bases identical to TRBD1. There are 14 residues in the CDR3. Germline V lookup: CDR1 SGDLS, CDR2 YYNGEE. The J segment lost 1 base and the V segment lost 2 bases, leaving 2 bases of the junction unmatched.

The chain couples TRBV19 to TRBJ1-2; 9 nucleotides match TRBD1. The germline gives CDR1 LNHDA, CDR2 SQIVND (reference sequence). CDR3 length: 13 residues. J was trimmed by 7 bases and V by 6 bases; bases with no gene match: 6. Here the CDR3 reads CASRPNRGLGYTF. The CDR3 DNA sequence: TGTGCCAGTAGGCCGAACAGGGGGCTTGGCTACACCTTC.